This T cell receptor beta chain was profiled in a study of blood T cell repertoires in COVID-19. Study at large: The samples span acute and convalescent COVID-19 from the United States, Italy and Spain. Sources were T cells, B-cell-depleted T cells, or PBMCs; the material itself was cDNA or gDNA.

V gave up 2 bases and J gave up 14 bases, with 25 bases separating them. This CDR3 has 15 amino acids. Germline lookup yields CDR1 SGHDT and CDR2 YYEEEE. Original data processing: Scientists estimated how many nucleated cells there were by amplifying reference gene primers. Data came from immunoSEQ multiplex PCR; TCRdb stores just in-frame clones and leaves some out. Clone size and the V and J calls come from that table; the DNA yielded D and trimming. The sample contains under 150,000 clones, about 82% of which appear only once. The chain couples TRBV5-6 to TRBJ1-2; perhaps TRBD1 as D (6 bases). Sequenced sample: peripheral blood. This clonotype was sampled from a woman aged 40 to 55 with active or convalescent COVID-19. CDR3 nucleotide sequence: TGTGCCAGCAGCTTCACCACGGGGGGCGTCACGGCTAAAACCTTC. Translating it yields CASSFTTGGVTAKTF.